This record concerns one T cell receptor beta chain sequence. What it recognizes is unknown. Other nucleotide sequences from this sample produce the same CDR3. Sequencing used immunoSEQ multiplex PCR; TCRdb keeps in-frame clones, though not all of them. Of approximately 1.9 million clones listed, around 93% are singletons. With 4 bases removed from V and 6 bases from J, the gap between germline ends came to 4 bases. Germline V gene sequence: CDR1 WNHNN, CDR2 SYGVQD (reference sequence). The CDR3 is 11 amino acids. This specimen comes from a study of shared clonotypes between healthy human individuals. In the naive CD8 group, cells lacked CD45RO and were positively selected for CCR7, so terminally differentiated effector memory CD45RA+ cells were left out. Whole-study findings and limits: Across subsets, estimated richness was generally greater for naive than for memory populations. Relative to clonotypes present in all four donors, those not shared had lower generation probabilities. It was observed that roughly 5.5% of naive CD4 clonotypes were shared across four donors.

The clonotype comes from a man between 18 and 35 years old in good health. Some clones in this sample may be carry-over from other donors' samples. Input material: naive CD8+ T cells from PBMCs. V and J are TRBV10-1 and TRBJ2-1, with no clear D. DNA for the CDR3: TGCGCCAGCAGTGGGGGCAATGAGCAGTTCTTC. Protein product: CASSGGNEQFF.